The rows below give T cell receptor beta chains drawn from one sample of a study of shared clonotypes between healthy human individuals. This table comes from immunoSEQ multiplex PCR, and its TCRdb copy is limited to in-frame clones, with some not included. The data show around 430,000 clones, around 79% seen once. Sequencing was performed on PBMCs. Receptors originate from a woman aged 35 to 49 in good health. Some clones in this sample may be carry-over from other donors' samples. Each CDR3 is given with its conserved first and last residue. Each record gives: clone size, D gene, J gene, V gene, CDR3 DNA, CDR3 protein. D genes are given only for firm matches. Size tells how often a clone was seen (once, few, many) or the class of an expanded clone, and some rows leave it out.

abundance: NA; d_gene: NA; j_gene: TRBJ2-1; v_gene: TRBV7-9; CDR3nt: TGTGCCAGCAGCTGGGGCCAGGGTGAATTCTTC; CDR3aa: CASSWGQGEFF
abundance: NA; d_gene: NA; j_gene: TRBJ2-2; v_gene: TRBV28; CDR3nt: TGTGCCGCCAAGGGGAGATCCACCGGGGAGCTGTTTTTT; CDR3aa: CAAKGRSTGELFF
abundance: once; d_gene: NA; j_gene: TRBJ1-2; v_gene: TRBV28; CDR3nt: TGTGCCAGCAATGACAGAGGTCTTAACTATGGCTACACCTTC; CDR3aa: CASNDRGLNYGYTF
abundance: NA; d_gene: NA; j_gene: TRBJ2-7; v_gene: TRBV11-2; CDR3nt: TGTGCCAGCAGCTTCCCCCCCCCAAACGGGAAGTACGAGCAGTACTTC; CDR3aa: CASSFPPPNGKYEQYF
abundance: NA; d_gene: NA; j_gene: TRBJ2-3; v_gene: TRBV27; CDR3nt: TGTGCCAGCAGGTTCCAGGCGTACCGCACAGATACGCAGTATTTT; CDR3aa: CASRFQAYRTDTQYF
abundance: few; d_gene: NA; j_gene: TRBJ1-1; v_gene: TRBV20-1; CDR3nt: TGCAGTGCCCAACAGGGCACTGAAGCTTTCTTT; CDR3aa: CSAQQGTEAFF
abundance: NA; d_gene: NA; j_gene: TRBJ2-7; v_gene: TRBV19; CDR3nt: TGTGCCAGTAGTGCATCTAGCTTTGGCGAGCAGTACTTC; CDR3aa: CASSASSFGEQYF
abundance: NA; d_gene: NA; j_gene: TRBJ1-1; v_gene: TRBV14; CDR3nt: TGTGCCAGCAGCCAACGTAACGGGGTTGAAGCTTTCTTT; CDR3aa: CASSQRNGVEAFF
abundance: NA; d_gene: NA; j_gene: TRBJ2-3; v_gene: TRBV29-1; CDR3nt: TGCAGCGTTGTCATGGGGGCAGATACGCAGTATTTT; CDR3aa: CSVVMGADTQYF
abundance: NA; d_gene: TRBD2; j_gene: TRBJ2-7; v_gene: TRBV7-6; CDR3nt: TGTGCCAGCAGCTCCCTAGCGGGGAGCTCCTACGAGCAGTACTTC; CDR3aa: CASSSLAGSSYEQYF
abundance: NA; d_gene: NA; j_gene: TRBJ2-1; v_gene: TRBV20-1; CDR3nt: TGCAGTGCTAGAGAACAGTTTGAGCAGTTCTTC; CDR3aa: CSAREQFEQFF
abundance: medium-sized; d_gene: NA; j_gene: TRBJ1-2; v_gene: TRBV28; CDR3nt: TGTGCCAGCAGTTTAGCTCGGTCACCTGCTATTAACTATGGCTACACCTTC; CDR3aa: CASSLARSPAINYGYTF
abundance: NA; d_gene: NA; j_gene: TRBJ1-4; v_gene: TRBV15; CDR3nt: TGTGCCACCAGCGGAGAGAGGGGGGTGGCTAATGAAAAACTGTTTTTT; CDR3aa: CATSGERGVANEKLFF
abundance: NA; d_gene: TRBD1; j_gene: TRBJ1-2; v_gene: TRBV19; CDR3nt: TGTGCCAGTAGTATGGGACAGGTGGTAGGCGGCTACACCTTC; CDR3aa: CASSMGQVVGGYTF
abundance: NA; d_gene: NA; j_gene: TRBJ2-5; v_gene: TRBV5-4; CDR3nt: TGTGCCAGCAGCGGTGACCCAGGGGAGACCCAGTACTTC; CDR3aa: CASSGDPGETQYF
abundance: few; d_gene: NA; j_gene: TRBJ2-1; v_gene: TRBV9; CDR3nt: TGTGCCAGCAGCGTAGCGCTGACGGGAGACTACAATGAGCAGTTCTTC; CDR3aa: CASSVALTGDYNEQFF
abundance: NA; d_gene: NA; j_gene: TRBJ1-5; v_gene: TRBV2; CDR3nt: TGTGCCAGCAGCGCAGGGGCAGGACAGCCCCAGCATTTT; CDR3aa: CASSAGAGQPQHF
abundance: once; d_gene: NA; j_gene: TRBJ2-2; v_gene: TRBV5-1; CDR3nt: TGCGCCAGCCAACAGGGCTCGAACACCGGGGAGCTGTTTTTT; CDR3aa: CASQQGSNTGELFF
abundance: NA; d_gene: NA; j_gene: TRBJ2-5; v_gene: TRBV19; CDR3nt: TGTGCCAGTGGACCCAGAGGACTACACGAAGAGACCCAGTACTTC; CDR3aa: CASGPRGLHEETQYF
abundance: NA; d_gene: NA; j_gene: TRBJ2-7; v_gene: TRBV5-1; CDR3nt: TGCGCCAGCAGCTTGGTCCCGGGGCTGGGGGAGCAGTACTTC; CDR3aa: CASSLVPGLGEQYF
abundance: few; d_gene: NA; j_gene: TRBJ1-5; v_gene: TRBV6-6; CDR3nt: TGTGCCAGCAGTTACGAAGCGAATCAGCCCCAGCATTTT; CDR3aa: CASSYEANQPQHF
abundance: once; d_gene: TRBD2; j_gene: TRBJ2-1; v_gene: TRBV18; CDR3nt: TGTGCCAGCTCACCACCGGGTCTAGCGGTGAATGAGCAGTTCTTC; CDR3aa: CASSPPGLAVNEQFF
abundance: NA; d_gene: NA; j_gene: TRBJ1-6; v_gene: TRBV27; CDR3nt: TGTGCCAGCAGTTGGTACGGTTCACCCCTCCACTTT; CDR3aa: CASSWYGSPLHF
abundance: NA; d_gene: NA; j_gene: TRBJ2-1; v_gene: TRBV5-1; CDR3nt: TGCGCCAGCAGTGGCGGGGTCTCCTACAATGAGCAGTTCTTC; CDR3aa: CASSGGVSYNEQFF
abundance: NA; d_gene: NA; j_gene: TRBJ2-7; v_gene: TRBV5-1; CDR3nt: TGCGCCAGCAGCTTGGGACAAAACTACGAGCAGTACTTC; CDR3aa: CASSLGQNYEQYF
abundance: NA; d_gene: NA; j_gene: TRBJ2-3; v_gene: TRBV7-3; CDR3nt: TGTGCCAGCAGCTCTTGGGCGTCAGATACGCAGTATTTT; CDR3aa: CASSSWASDTQYF
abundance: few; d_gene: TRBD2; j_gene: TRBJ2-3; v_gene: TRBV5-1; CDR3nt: TGCGCCAGCAGCTTGGAACGGGAGGCCGACTCCACAGATACGCAGTATTTT; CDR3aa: CASSLEREADSTDTQYF
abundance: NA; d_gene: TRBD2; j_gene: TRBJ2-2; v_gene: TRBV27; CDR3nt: TGTGCCAGCTCGGGACTAGCGGGAGCTAGAGGGGAGCTGTTTTTT; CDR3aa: CASSGLAGARGELFF
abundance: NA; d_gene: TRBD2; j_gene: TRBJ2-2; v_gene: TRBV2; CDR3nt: TGTGCCAGCAGCGCAGGGGCGGGAGGGCCTACCGGGGAGCTGTTTTTT; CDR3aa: CASSAGAGGPTGELFF
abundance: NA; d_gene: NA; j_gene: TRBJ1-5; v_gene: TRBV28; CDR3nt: TGTGCCAGCAGTCGGGGGGACAACCTACTTTATAGCAATCAGCCCCAGCATTTT; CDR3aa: CASSRGDNLLYSNQPQHF
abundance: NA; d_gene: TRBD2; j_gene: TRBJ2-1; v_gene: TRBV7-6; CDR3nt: TGTGCCAGCAGCAAGAACCCGACTAGCGGGGGCTACAATGAGCAGTTCTTC; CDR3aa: CASSKNPTSGGYNEQFF
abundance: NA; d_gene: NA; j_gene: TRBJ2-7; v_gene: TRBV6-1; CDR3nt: TGTGCCAGCAGTGAAGCAGTCGCCCAGTACTTC; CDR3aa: CASSEAVAQYF
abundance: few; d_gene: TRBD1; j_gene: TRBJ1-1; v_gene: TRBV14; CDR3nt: TGTGCCAGCAGCCAACTGGGACAGACGAACACTGAAGCTTTCTTT; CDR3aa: CASSQLGQTNTEAFF
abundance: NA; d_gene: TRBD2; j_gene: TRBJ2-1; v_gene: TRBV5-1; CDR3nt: TGCGCCAGCAGCTTGGGGGGGACTAGCGGATACAATGAGCAGTTCTTC; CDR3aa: CASSLGGTSGYNEQFF
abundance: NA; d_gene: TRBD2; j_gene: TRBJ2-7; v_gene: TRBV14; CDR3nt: TGTGCCAGCAGCCAAGGCGGGAGGCCAAGTTACGAGCAGTACTTC; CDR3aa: CASSQGGRPSYEQYF
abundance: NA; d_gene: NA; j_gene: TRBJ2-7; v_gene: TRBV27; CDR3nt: TGTGCCAGCAGTTTATCGGGGGGCTCCTACGAGCAGTACTTC; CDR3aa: CASSLSGGSYEQYF
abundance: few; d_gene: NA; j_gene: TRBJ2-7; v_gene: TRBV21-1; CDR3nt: TGTGCCAGCAGCCTCCGGACAGGTCGTGGTAATGCCTACGAGCAGTACTTC; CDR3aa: CASSLRTGRGNAYEQYF
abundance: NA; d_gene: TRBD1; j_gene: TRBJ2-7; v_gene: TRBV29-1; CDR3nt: TGCAGCGTTGAGGGACAGGGAGTAGGTTACGAGCAGTACTTC; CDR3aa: CSVEGQGVGYEQYF
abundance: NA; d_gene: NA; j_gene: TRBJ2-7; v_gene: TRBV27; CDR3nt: TGTGCCAGCAGTACGTCCAGGGAAATACCCTACGAGCAGTACTTC; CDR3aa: CASSTSREIPYEQYF
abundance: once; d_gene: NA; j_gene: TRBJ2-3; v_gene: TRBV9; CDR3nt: TGTGCCAGCAGCCCCAGTTGGAGCACAGATACGCAGTATTTT; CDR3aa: CASSPSWSTDTQYF
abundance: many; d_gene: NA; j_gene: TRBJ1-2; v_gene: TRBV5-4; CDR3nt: TGTGCCAGCAAGGGGAACGGCGTCTATGGCTACACCTTC; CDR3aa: CASKGNGVYGYTF
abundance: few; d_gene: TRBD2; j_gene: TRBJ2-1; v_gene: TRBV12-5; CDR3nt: TGTGCTAGTGGTTTGAGCAGACTAGCGGGAAACAATGAGCAGTTCTTC; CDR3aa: CASGLSRLAGNNEQFF
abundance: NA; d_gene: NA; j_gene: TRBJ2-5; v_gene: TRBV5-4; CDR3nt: TGTGCCAGCAGCTCAGGCTGGGGGGCCGATGAGACCCAGTACTTC; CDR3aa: CASSSGWGADETQYF
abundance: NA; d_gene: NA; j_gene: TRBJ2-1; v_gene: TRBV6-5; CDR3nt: TGTGCCAGCCTCCCTCGGCTAGGGACCTACAATGAGCAGTTCTTC; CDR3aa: CASLPRLGTYNEQFF
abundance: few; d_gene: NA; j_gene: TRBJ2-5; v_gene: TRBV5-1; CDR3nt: TGCGCCAGCAGCTCCCAACCCCGGGGGGCAGGGGAAGAGACCCAGTACTTC; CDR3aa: CASSSQPRGAGEETQYF
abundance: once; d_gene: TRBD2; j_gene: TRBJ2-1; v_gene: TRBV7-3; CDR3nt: TGTGCCAGCAGTCGAAGTGGGACTAGCGGGAGTTTCAATGAGCAGTTCTTC; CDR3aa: CASSRSGTSGSFNEQFF
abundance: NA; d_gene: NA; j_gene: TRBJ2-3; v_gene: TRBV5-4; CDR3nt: TGTGCCAGCAGCGTTGACAGCCTCTACACAGATACGCAGTATTTT; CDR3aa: CASSVDSLYTDTQYF
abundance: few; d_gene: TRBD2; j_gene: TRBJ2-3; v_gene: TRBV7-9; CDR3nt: TGTGCCAGCAGCTCTAGGACTAGCGGGTTTAGCACAGATACGCAGTATTTT; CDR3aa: CASSSRTSGFSTDTQYF